This T cell receptor (beta chain) was recorded in a study of OX40 agonist ivuxolimab in advanced cancers. Across the whole study: As their treatment, patients were administered ivuxolimab, an agonistic anti-OX40 (CD134) antibody.

Sequencing was performed with immunoSEQ multiplex PCR; in TCRdb, only in-frame clones are kept and a portion is missing. The table has 70,000 to 95,000 clones, approximately 82% seen once. Germline trimming cut 6 bases from V and 3 bases from J; bases unmatched to any gene: 5. The CDR3 covers 13 residues. Per the germline V gene, CDR1 is MRHNA and CDR2 is SNTAGT. V gene TRBV6-4 combines with J gene TRBJ2-7, with 7 bases identical to TRBD1. The TCR comes from an adult with an advanced solid tumor such as melanoma, head and neck, liver or kidney cancer. The sample here was CD4+ or CD8+ T cells sorted from blood, taken in a trial of the OX40 agonist ivuxolimab. The CDR3 sequence: CASRRQGYYEQYF. The CDR3 nucleotides read TGTGCCAGCAGACGACAGGGTTACTACGAGCAGTACTTC.